This TCR beta chain was sequenced in a study of shared clonotypes between healthy human individuals. Study background: Three plates each covered CD4 naive and memory; CD8 naive two, CD8 memory one. Findings of the study overall: It was the few donors that limited the genetic and exposure-history diversity represented. The sampled material consisted only of blood, and tissue repertoires are likely to differ.

Points on this clone: The antigen remains unidentified.

Sequencing was at deep level. Sequencing was performed with immunoSEQ multiplex PCR; in TCRdb, only in-frame clones are kept and a portion is missing. Of some 2 million clones listed, 90% to 95% are singletons. The CDR3 has 16 residues. With V trimmed by 4 bases and J by 0 bases, 5 bases remained unmatched. CDR1 and CDR2 (germline): SGHDN, FVKESK. The sample taken for sequencing was naive CD4+ T cells sorted from blood. Subset here: CD45RA+ positively selected. This TCR was recovered from a man younger than 35 in good health. This rearrangement joins TRBV14 to TRBJ2-2; 7 bases match TRBD1. The DNA for the CDR3 is TGTGCCAGCAGCCCGCACAGGGGAACGAACACCGGGGAGCTGTTTTTT. Residues: CASSPHRGTNTGELFF.